The rows below give T cell receptor beta chains drawn from one sample of a study of cytomegalovirus exposure and HLA in healthy donors. Libraries were prepared by immunoSEQ multiplex PCR; TCRdb keeps only in-frame clonotypes and omits some of them. The repertoire holds tens of thousands of clones, about two thirds seen once, with around a fifth in the top ten. The source material was PBMCs. The receptor source for this set is a woman between 50 and 59 years old in good health and CMV-seropositive. The CDR3 runs from the conserved cysteine through the conserved F or W. Not all rows give a size; the values are once, few, many and, for expanded clones, a class.

j_gene: TRBJ2-7; abundance: NA; v_gene: TRBV19; CDR3aa: CASSPRQGPYEQYF
j_gene: TRBJ1-1; abundance: NA; v_gene: TRBV6-1; CDR3aa: CASNSGGTEAFF
j_gene: TRBJ1-4; abundance: NA; v_gene: TRBV5-1; CDR3aa: CASSSSTANNEKLFF
j_gene: TRBJ2-3; abundance: few; v_gene: TRBV15; CDR3aa: CATSRVQSDTQYF
j_gene: TRBJ1-2; abundance: NA; v_gene: TRBV5-6; CDR3aa: CASSLQGIYGYTF
j_gene: TRBJ2-2; abundance: few; v_gene: TRBV5-5; CDR3aa: CASSLAKQGYTGELFF
j_gene: TRBJ1-6; abundance: NA; v_gene: TRBV10-3; CDR3aa: CAISLTPSSSDSPLHF
j_gene: TRBJ2-5; abundance: NA; v_gene: TRBV13; CDR3aa: CASSLGREETQYF
j_gene: TRBJ2-3; abundance: NA; v_gene: TRBV7-7; CDR3aa: CASSLDLETDTQYF
j_gene: TRBJ2-2; abundance: NA; v_gene: TRBV7-2; CDR3aa: CASSIGTSNTGELFF
j_gene: TRBJ2-5; abundance: NA; v_gene: TRBV25-1; CDR3aa: CASGQETQYF
j_gene: TRBJ1-1; abundance: NA; v_gene: TRBV12-1; CDR3aa: CASSFSGFMLLNTEAFF
j_gene: TRBJ1-1; abundance: NA; v_gene: TRBV7-9; CDR3aa: CASSSGQGDTEAFF
j_gene: TRBJ2-7; abundance: NA; v_gene: TRBV2; CDR3aa: CASKGTSGGGEQYF
j_gene: TRBJ2-7; abundance: few; v_gene: TRBV7-2; CDR3aa: CASSFNPLGSYEQYF
j_gene: TRBJ2-3; abundance: NA; v_gene: TRBV5-6; CDR3aa: CASRPTGSDTQYF
j_gene: TRBJ2-1; abundance: NA; v_gene: TRBV5-1; CDR3aa: CASSIDGGPYNEQFF
j_gene: TRBJ1-1; abundance: once; v_gene: TRBV11-2; CDR3aa: CASSGREVGVTEAFF
j_gene: TRBJ1-4; abundance: few; v_gene: TRBV7-9; CDR3aa: CSSSTGTGVYNEKLFF
j_gene: TRBJ1-1; abundance: NA; v_gene: TRBV7-9; CDR3aa: CASSSRAGGARSTEAFF
j_gene: TRBJ1-2; abundance: NA; v_gene: TRBV6-1; CDR3aa: CASKAGGTDYGYTF
j_gene: TRBJ2-5; abundance: NA; v_gene: TRBV9; CDR3aa: CASSPGTGMWWETQYF
j_gene: TRBJ2-1; abundance: NA; v_gene: TRBV6-5; CDR3aa: CASTEGPVHNEQFF
j_gene: TRBJ1-5; abundance: few; v_gene: TRBV28; CDR3aa: CASGDRGGTGSNQPQHF
j_gene: TRBJ1-6; abundance: NA; v_gene: TRBV5-6; CDR3aa: CASSSTGSKDSPLHF
j_gene: TRBJ1-2; abundance: NA; v_gene: TRBV7-2; CDR3aa: CASSLGPDSNYGYTF
j_gene: TRBJ2-5; abundance: once; v_gene: TRBV27; CDR3aa: CASREFGQQETQYF
j_gene: TRBJ1-2; abundance: NA; v_gene: TRBV5-4; CDR3aa: CASSSGGDYGYTF
j_gene: TRBJ2-3; abundance: NA; v_gene: TRBV29-1; CDR3aa: CSVLAGGLTDTQYF
j_gene: TRBJ1-6; abundance: NA; v_gene: TRBV5-1; CDR3aa: CASSSRQGAISPLHF
j_gene: TRBJ1-6; abundance: NA; v_gene: TRBV28; CDR3aa: CASRGAAGSPLHF
j_gene: TRBJ1-5; abundance: NA; v_gene: TRBV4-3; CDR3aa: CASSQDGGGYGSNQPQHF
j_gene: TRBJ1-2; abundance: few; v_gene: TRBV5-1; CDR3aa: CASSPGQNYGYTF
j_gene: TRBJ2-1; abundance: NA; v_gene: TRBV6-1; CDR3aa: CASSEEEGLYNEQFF
j_gene: TRBJ2-5; abundance: NA; v_gene: TRBV5-4; CDR3aa: CASSLALSGGAGETQYF
j_gene: TRBJ2-7; abundance: NA; v_gene: TRBV6-5; CDR3aa: CASREGTGTYEQYF